The T cell receptor (beta chain) described here comes from a study of blood T cell repertoires in COVID-19. Produced via immunoSEQ multiplex PCR; TCRdb's table is partial and in-frame only. The repertoire holds 230,000 or so clones, with around 90% as singletons. In this sample, this clone turned up once. Germline V gives CDR1 SGHKS, CDR2 YYEKEE (reference sequence). The CDR3 runs 13 residues. The V gene lost 10 bases and the J gene lost 2 bases, with 15 bases spanning the gap. Sequencing was carried out using peripheral blood. The TCR originated in an older woman with COVID-19, enrolled during active disease. This sequence joins TRBV5-5 and TRBJ1-2; the D gene is possibly TRBD1 (5 bases). CDR3 DNA: TGTGCCGTTAGGGGCGGGAGAAACTATGGCTACACCTTC. It is translated as CAVRGGRNYGYTF.